These 3 T cell receptor beta chains were all obtained from the same sample, sequenced in a study of shared clonotypes between healthy human individuals. Clones were read by immunoSEQ multiplex PCR, and TCRdb kept only the in-frame ones, dropping some. This table holds 740,000 or so clones, about 80% found once. The sample taken for sequencing was memory CD4+ T cells sorted from blood. Sample subset: CD45RA-negative fraction. These receptors were obtained from a woman aged 25 to 39 in good health.

This chain links TRBV19 with TRBJ1-5; D might be TRBD1 (5 bases). Trimming stripped 8 bases from V and 2 bases from J, with 22 bases between. CDR1 and CDR2 from the germline V gene are LNHDA and SQIVND (reference sequence). CDR3 size: 17 residues. CDR3 bases: TGTGCCAGTGTACCGAAAGGGGTGGGTTTCCGCAATCAGCCCCAGCATTTT. Protein sequence: CASVPKGVGFRNQPQHF.

This clone has a handful of counts. The chain couples TRBV5-1 to TRBJ2-7; D unclear. CDR3 length: 14 residues. With 2 bases removed from V and 1 base from J, the gap between germline ends came to 10 bases. Per germline, CDR1 SGHRS and CDR2 YFSETQ. CDR3 protein: CASSFQVGSYEQYF. The CDR3 region has the DNA TGCGCCAGCAGCTTCCAGGTCGGTTCCTACGAGCAGTACTTC.

The V gene is TRBV10-1, the J gene TRBJ1-4, with 7 bases that match TRBD1. This CDR3 has 15 amino acids. Unmatched junction bases numbered 6, after V lost 2 bases and J lost 6 bases. CDR1 and CDR2 (germline): WNHNN, SYGVQD (reference sequence). CDR3 DNA sequence: TGCGCCAGCAGTGAGACTGGGACAGCCGATGAAAAACTGTTTTTT. Protein sequence: CASSETGTADEKLFF.